The 32 T cell receptor beta chains in this list originate from one sample, sequenced in a study of blood T cells in healthy people across ages. For the second PCR, which ran for about 7 to 11 cycles, a sample-barcoded 5' primer and a J-beta primer mix were used. From the 5' RACE reads, TCRdb called clonotypes with MiXCR, one entry per CDR3 protein. Of 1,500,000 or so distinct CDR3 sequences listed, approximately 59% are singletons. The specimen sequenced was blood. The receptors stem from a man younger than 35 in good health.

V gene TRBV7-9 combines with J gene TRBJ2-5, with D possibly matching TRBD1 (5 bases). The CDR3 totals 13 residues. V gave up 3 bases and J gave up 11 bases, with 16 bases separating them. Germline CDR1 is SEHNR and CDR2 is FQNEAQ (reference sequence). Written as DNA, the CDR3 is TGTGCCAGCAGCTTCGGCAGGGAAGCAATGCAGTACTTC. Translating it yields CASSFGREAMQYF.

The V call is TRBV4-3, the J call TRBJ2-5; D is possibly TRBD2 (7 bases). The CDR3 sequence is 17 residues long. From germline, CDR1 is LGHNA and CDR2 YSLEER. Trimming shortened V by 0 bases and J by 3 bases, and 17 bases separated the two germline ends. CDR3 sequence: CASSQDHAGASEETQYF. The CDR3 nucleotides are TGCGCCAGCAGCCAAGATCATGCGGGGGCCTCAGAAGAGACCCAGTACTTC.

The V call is TRBV5-6, the J call TRBJ2-7; D might be TRBD2 (7 bases). This CDR3 spans 15 amino acids. Per germline, CDR1 SGHDT and CDR2 YYEEEE. Trimming shortened V by 1 base and J by 2 bases, and 13 bases separated the two germline ends. CDR3 sequence (DNA): TGTGCCAGCAGCTTGTGGCGGGGGCCCCCCTACGAGCAGTACTTC. It translates to CASSLWRGPPYEQYF.

The rearrangement links TRBV10-3 to TRBJ2-1, with D tentatively TRBD2 (6 bases). CDR3 length: 14 residues. CDR1 is ENHRY, CDR2 SYGVKD, per germline. Trimming removed 9 bases from V and 3 bases from J, with 15 bases in between. The CDR3 loop reads CAMRNGGNYNEQFF. CDR3 nucleotide sequence: TGTGCCATGCGGAACGGGGGAAACTACAATGAGCAGTTCTTC.

The gene calls are TRBV29-1 and TRBJ2-7, with 9 bases matching TRBD2. This CDR3 contains 13 residues. The V gene's germline CDR1 is SQVTM and CDR2 ANQGSEA. J gave up 6 bases and V 4 bases, and 7 bases lay outside the gene matches. This CDR3 reads CSVVRAGGIEQYF. The DNA for the CDR3 is TGCAGCGTTGTACGAGCGGGGGGAATCGAGCAGTACTTC.

This clonotype was seen once. The V and J genes are TRBV7-9 and TRBJ1-4; 7 bases line up with TRBD1. Germline V CDR1 and CDR2: SEHNR, FQNEAQ (reference sequence). This CDR3 has 15 residues. Losses at the gene ends were 5 bases for V and 7 bases for J; bases not matched to a gene: 10. CDR3 amino acids: CASSPSDRVVEKLFF. As DNA, the CDR3 is TGTGCCAGCAGCCCAAGTGACAGGGTCGTTGAAAAACTGTTTTTT.

Only a few counts were recorded for this clonotype. The V call is TRBV7-2, the J call TRBJ2-5; maybe TRBD1 (5 bases). V dropped 4 bases and J dropped 11 bases, with 17 bases sitting between them. The CDR3 contains 13 residues. The germline V gene has CDR1 SGHTA and CDR2 FQGNSA. This CDR3 reads CASSSPGAFGQYF. The DNA of the CDR3 is TGTGCCAGCAGCTCACCTGGGGCTTTCGGGCAGTACTTC.

The chain carries TRBV15 and TRBJ1-5; TRBD1 might be the D (6 bases). CDR3 size: 16 residues. V lost 8 bases and J lost 3, with 20 bases in between. Germline V lookup: CDR1 LNHNV, CDR2 YYDKDF (reference sequence). The CDR3 DNA reads as TGTGCCACCGAGGGGGGGTTGGGACGGTACAATCAGCCCCAGCATTTT. This encodes CATEGGLGRYNQPQHF.

The sample holds a few counts of this clonotype. V is TRBV6-2 or TRBV6-3 and J is TRBJ2-5, with D unresolved. The J call may be in error: the DNA end matches TRBJ2-7 better. Germline CDR1 and CDR2: MNHEY and SVGEGT. The CDR3 sequence is 14 residues long. The CDR3 sequence: CASSHNPLGYEQYF. In DNA form, the CDR3 reads TGTGCCAGCAGTCACAACCCCCTTGGTTACGAGCAGTACTTC.

This chain links TRBV4-1 with TRBJ1-1, with D possibly TRBD1 on 5 matching bases. Germline CDR1 MGHRA, CDR2 YSYEKL. The CDR3 contains 14 residues. Trimming removed 4 bases from V and 4 bases from J, with 13 bases in between. CDR3 in amino acids: CASSPARGSTEAFF. The CDR3 DNA follows: TGCGCCAGCAGCCCCGCGAGGGGCTCCACTGAAGCTTTCTTT.

The gene calls are TRBV5-1 and TRBJ2-7, with D possibly TRBD1 on 5 matching bases. The CDR3 extends over 15 amino acids. In germline, CDR1 is SGHRS, CDR2 YFSETQ. V gave up 0 bases and J gave up 4 bases, with 14 bases separating them. The CDR3 DNA reads TGCGCCAGCAGCTTGGTTCAGGGCATTAAGTACGAGCAGTACTTC. Its protein product is CASSLVQGIKYEQYF.

The CDR3 DNA reads TGTGCCAGCAGTGAGGGACAGGGGCGATATGAAAAACTGTTTTTT. Residues: CASSEGQGRYEKLFF. The V and J genes are TRBV2 and TRBJ1-4; 10 nucleotides align to TRBD1. V lost 3 bases and J lost 6; bases outside the gene matches: 4. Germline assignment: CDR1 SNHLY and CDR2 FYNNEI. This CDR3 comprises 15 residues.

This clonotype has only one observation. The chain recombines TRBV5-5 with TRBJ1-6; 10 bases map to TRBD1. The V and J ends lost 5 bases and 7 bases, in that order; junction bases with no gene match: 9. Germline values: CDR1 SGHKS, CDR2 YYEKEE (reference sequence). This CDR3 region has 16 residues. CDR3 DNA sequence: TGTGCCAGCAGTCACAGACAGGGGGCCTTAAATTCACCCCTCCACTTT. Translation gives CASSHRQGALNSPLHF. The complete variable domain, with remaining parts taken from reference TRBV5-5 and TRBJ1-6, reads DAGVTQSPTHLIKTRGQQVTLRCSPISGHKSVSWYQQVLGQGPQFIFQYYEKEERGRGNFPDRFSARQFPNYSSELNVNALLLGDSALYLCASSHRQGALNSPLHFGNGTRLTVT.

The chain joins TRBV7-9 to TRBJ2-4; 8 bases fit TRBD1. The better agreement between TRBJ2-7 and the DNA end casts doubt on the J call. The CDR3 covers 13 residues. Germline V CDR1 and CDR2: SEHNR, FQNEAQ (reference sequence). CDR3 DNA: TGTGCCAGCAGCTCACAGGGGGTCGACGAGCAGTACTTC. It translates to CASSSQGVDEQYF.

V is TRBV4-1 and J is TRBJ2-7; TRBD2 might be the D (5 bases). Germline V gene sequence: CDR1 MGHRA, CDR2 YSYEKL. V was trimmed by 3 bases and J by 0 bases, leaving 12 bases between them. This CDR3 has 15 amino acids. CDR3 region: CASSQGSGSSYEQYF. CDR3 nucleotides: TGCGCCAGCAGCCAGGGAAGCGGAAGCTCCTACGAGCAGTACTTC.

This clonotype was seen a few times. The rearrangement links TRBV15 to TRBJ2-3; D assignment may be TRBD1 or TRBD2 (6 bases each). CDR3 size: 13 residues. Per germline, CDR1 LNHNV and CDR2 YYDKDF (reference sequence). V lost 8 bases and J lost 9, with 18 bases in between. CDR3: CATSPLGGRTQYF. In nucleotides, the CDR3 is TGTGCCACCTCCCCATTGGGGGGCAGGACGCAGTATTTT.

The table lists this clonotype with a few counts. Germline is not matched at one junction end, which may reflect a read error. The chain links TRBV5-1 to TRBJ2-5; possible D gene TRBD1, 5 bases. The CDR3 consists of 14 residues. Germline V gives CDR1 SGHRS, CDR2 YFSETQ. The CDR3 reads CASSLAGNQETQYF. In nucleotides, the CDR3 is TGTGCCAGCAGCTTAGCAGGGAACCAAGAGACCCAGTACTTC.

This clonotype was counted between two and nine times. The V call is TRBV20-1, the J call TRBJ2-7; the match to TRBD2 covers 12 bases. There are 14 residues in the CDR3. Germline V lookup: CDR1 DFQATT, CDR2 SNEGSKA (reference sequence). J lost 3 bases, V lost 6 bases, and 6 bases had no gene match. CDR3 in DNA: TGCAGTGCGGCGACTAGCGGGAGTTTCTACGAGCAGTACTTC. This sequence encodes CSAATSGSFYEQYF.

The chain is built from TRBV6-2 or TRBV6-3 and TRBJ2-1; D may match TRBD1 or TRBD2 (6 bases each). This CDR3 is 19 amino acids long. The ends were cut back, 0 bases at V and 1 base at J, with 19 bases in the middle. The germline V gene has CDR1 MNHEY and CDR2 SVGEGT. CDR3 DNA: TGTGCCAGCAGTTACTCCCGGGACACCGGGGGTAGTTCCTACAATGAGCAGTTCTTC. Protein product: CASSYSRDTGGSSYNEQFF.

In this sample, this clonotype turned up many times. The rearrangement links TRBV29-1 to TRBJ2-7; tentative D call: TRBD1 (6 bases). The V gene's germline CDR1 is SQVTM and CDR2 ANQGSEA. V was pared by 3 bases and J by 3 bases, with 12 bases between. The CDR3 is 13 residues long. CDR3 coding DNA: TGCAGCGTTGACCCCGGGACACACTACGAGCAGTACTTC. Translating gives CSVDPGTHYEQYF.

This chain joins TRBV4-2 and TRBJ1-4; D is perhaps TRBD1 (6 bases). From germline, CDR1 is LGHNA and CDR2 YNFKEQ. The V gene lost 1 base and the J gene lost 10 bases, with 19 bases spanning the gap. The CDR3 runs 16 residues. Here the CDR3 DNA reads TGTGCCAGCAGCCAAGCTAGCATTCAGGGGAATCGAAAACTGTTTTTT. This gives the protein CASSQASIQGNRKLFF.

This rearrangement joins TRBV14 to TRBJ1-1; D is unclear. The CDR3 sequence is 13 residues long. Germline V CDR1 and CDR2: SGHDN, FVKESK. The ends were cut back, 0 bases at V and 8 bases at J, with 10 bases in the middle. The CDR3 sequence is CASSQERRTEAFF. CDR3 nucleotides: TGTGCCAGCAGCCAAGAGCGTCGGACGGAAGCTTTCTTT.

V gene TRBV10-1 combines with J gene TRBJ2-1; 11 bases align to TRBD2. V was pared by 6 bases and J by 4 bases, with 8 bases of the junction left unmatched. Germline V lookup: CDR1 WNHNN, CDR2 SYGVQD (reference sequence). The CDR3 sequence is 16 residues long. The chain's CDR3 is CASSSAGTSGYNEQFF. For the CDR3, the DNA is TGCGCCAGCAGCTCCGCCGGGACTAGCGGTTACAATGAGCAGTTCTTC.

The chain links TRBV9 to TRBJ1-1; TRBD1 is a possible D gene (5 bases). Looked up from germline, CDR1 is SGDLS and CDR2 is YYNGEE. The length of the CDR3 is 14 residues. V was clipped by 2 bases and J by 0 bases, with 8 bases between them. The CDR3 spells CASSVQGMNTEAFF. DNA of the CDR3: TGTGCCAGCAGCGTCCAGGGTATGAACACTGAAGCTTTCTTT.

This clonotype was counted a few times. The chain recombines TRBV6-2 or TRBV6-3 with TRBJ2-1; no firm D call. CDR1 is MNHEY, CDR2 SVGEGT, per germline. The CDR3 consists of 13 residues. The germline V and J ends were trimmed by 6 bases and 2 bases, with 8 bases remaining between them. CDR3 loop: CASREATYNEQFF. The DNA of the CDR3 is TGTGCCAGCAGGGAAGCGACCTACAATGAGCAGTTCTTC.

The chain links TRBV6-5 to TRBJ2-4, with D possibly matching TRBD1 (5 bases). The CDR3 loop spans 11 amino acids. CDR1 and CDR2 from the germline V gene are MNHEY and SVGAGI. Between the trimmed V and J ends, which lost 2 bases and 15 bases, there was a span of 11 bases. CDR3 nucleotides: TGTGCCAGCAGTTACGGGGCGGAAACGTACTTC. It is translated as CASSYGAETYF.

In this sample, this clonotype turned up many times. This rearrangement joins TRBV12-3 or TRBV12-4 to TRBJ2-3; D is undetermined. This CDR3 contains 11 residues. The V end was cut by 7 bases, the J end by 0 bases, with 2 bases between. CDR3 in amino acids: CASTSTDTQYF. DNA of the CDR3: TGTGCCAGCACTAGCACAGATACGCAGTATTTT.

This clonotype turned up a few times. This chain uses TRBV24-1 with TRBJ1-2; D possibly corresponds to TRBD1 (6 bases). The CDR3 covers 14 residues. Germline V gene data show CDR1 as KGHDR and CDR2 as SFDVKD. Trimming took 4 bases from V and 5 from J, leaving 13 bases between them. The DNA for the CDR3 is TGTGCCACCAGTGACTCGGACAGAGTTTATGGCTACACCTTC. Protein product: CATSDSDRVYGYTF.

V usage is TRBV20-1 and J usage is TRBJ2-1; D is uncertain. Germline loops: CDR1 DFQATT, CDR2 SNEGSKA (reference sequence). V gave up 3 bases and J gave up 8 bases, with 23 bases separating them. The CDR3 is 16 residues long. The CDR3 nucleotides are TGCAGTGCTAGTCCTCGGAGAAGAGGTCTGAGAGATGAGCAGTTCTTC. It is translated as CSASPRRRGLRDEQFF.

The gene calls are TRBV18 and TRBJ1-2; no reliable D call. This CDR3 comprises 14 residues. Per the germline V gene, CDR1 is KGHSH and CDR2 is LQKENI. The ends were cut back, 2 bases at V and 7 bases at J, with 14 bases in the middle. DNA of the CDR3: TGTGCCAGCTCACCAGAGCCCGGGCTAATTGGCTACACCTTC. This gives the protein CASSPEPGLIGYTF.

The chain uses TRBV20-1 and TRBJ1-2; 8 bases map to TRBD1. There are 13 residues in the CDR3. Germline trimming cut 5 bases from V and 2 bases from J; bases unmatched to any gene: 4. Germline V gene data show CDR1 as DFQATT and CDR2 as SNEGSKA (reference sequence). The CDR3 DNA sequence: TGCAGTGCTCGGTCAGGGGGCAACTATGGCTACACCTTC. It specifies CSARSGGNYGYTF.

In its sample, this clonotype was seen a few times. The chain is built from TRBV4-3 and TRBJ2-2; D uncertain. The CDR3 runs to 16 residues. Germline CDR1 and CDR2: LGHNA and YSLEER. V shed 0 bases and J shed 1 base, with 9 bases lying between them. CDR3 in DNA: TGCGCCAGCAGCCAAGACCCGACCTTGAACACCGGGGAGCTGTTTTTT. Translated, it gives CASSQDPTLNTGELFF.